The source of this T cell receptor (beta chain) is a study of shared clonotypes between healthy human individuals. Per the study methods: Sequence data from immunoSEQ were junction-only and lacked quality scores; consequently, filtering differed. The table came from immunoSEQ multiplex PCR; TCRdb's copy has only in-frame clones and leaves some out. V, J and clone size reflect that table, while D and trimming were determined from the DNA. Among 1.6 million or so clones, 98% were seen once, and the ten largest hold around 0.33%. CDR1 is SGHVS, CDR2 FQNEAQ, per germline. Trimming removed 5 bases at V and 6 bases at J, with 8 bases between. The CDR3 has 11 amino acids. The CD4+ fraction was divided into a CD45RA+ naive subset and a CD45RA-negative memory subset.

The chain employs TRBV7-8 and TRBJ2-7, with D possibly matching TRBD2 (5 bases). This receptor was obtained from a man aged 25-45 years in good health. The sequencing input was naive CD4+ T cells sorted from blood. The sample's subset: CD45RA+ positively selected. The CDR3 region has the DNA TGTGCCAGCAGCACCACTAGCGAGCAGTACTTC. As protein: CASSTTSEQYF.